The clone carrying this T cell receptor beta chain was found many times. This entry comes from a study of patients and donors after allogeneic stem cell transplantation. MiXCR, applied by TCRdb to the RT-PCR reads, yields one record per CDR3 protein. The data show about 87,000 distinct CDR3 sequences, with less than 5% seen just once and less than 3% held by the top ten. The germline V gene has CDR1 MNHNS and CDR2 SASEGT. The length of the CDR3 is 17 residues. Unmatched junction bases numbered 17, after V lost 8 bases and J lost 7 bases. This sequence originates from a human donor who was either an allogeneic HSCT recipient or a stem cell or donor lymphocyte infusion donor (not recorded which). It is not recorded whose cells these are; they may come from a transplant donor. The chain uses TRBV6-1 and TRBJ2-1; 10 bases align to TRBD2. The specimen was blood, either unsorted or a sorted T cell fraction (not recorded which). The CDR3, as DNA: TGTGCCAGCGCGAACAATCCCACTAGCGGGGTTAGAAATGAGCAGTTCTTC. This translates into CASANNPTSGVRNEQFF.